The next 11 T cell receptor beta chains were all read from a single sample in a study of immune evolution from preneoplasia to lung adenocarcinoma (TCRdb year 2021). Library preparation employed the immunoSEQ multiplex PCR assay. Drawn from immuneACCESS, this table holds only the in-frame rearrangements with V and J called that TCRdb kept. Clones are partly lost; checked studies trace under half to an unresolved V gene and leave the rest unexplained. The sample table holds approximately 14,000 clones, of which approximately 77% were seen once. The ten largest clones represent 2.5% to 3% of the sample. Sequenced: FFPE minimally invasive lung adenocarcinoma tissue. The cell subset or site tag for this specimen amounts to: micro-invasive lung adenocarcinoma (MIA). Source of these receptors: a person aged 60-80 years with lung adenocarcinoma.

This clone has a handful of counts. Written as DNA, the CDR3 is TGTGCCAGCAGCCAAGAGTCAGGATCACGCTCCTACGAGCAGTACTTC. It yields the protein CASSQESGSRSYEQYF. The V gene is TRBV4-2, the J gene TRBJ2-7; D uncertain. The CDR3 loop spans 16 amino acids. Looked up from germline, CDR1 is LGHNA and CDR2 is YNFKEQ. V shed 0 bases and J shed 0 bases, with 12 bases lying between them.

J is TRBJ2-7 and V is TRBV30; 9 positions agree with TRBD1. Germline CDR1 GTSNPN, CDR2 SVGIG (reference sequence). V was pared by 2 bases and J by 5 bases, with 4 bases of the junction left unmatched. This CDR3 is built from 13 residues. CDR3 bases: TGTGCCTGGAGTCGGGACAGGGCCAACGAGCAGTACTTC. Encoded protein: CAWSRDRANEQYF.

This clone has just a few counts. V and J are TRBV19 and TRBJ2-5, with 9 bases fitting TRBD1. Unmatched junction bases numbered 9, after V lost 3 bases and J lost 4 bases. From germline, CDR1 is LNHDA and CDR2 SQIVND (reference sequence). The CDR3 runs to 16 residues. CDR3 in DNA: TGTGCCAGTAGTATTGACCACACAGGGGGCGTAGAGACCCAGTACTTC. As protein: CASSIDHTGGVETQYF.

The chain combines TRBV5-5 with TRBJ1-6; 9 nucleotides agree with TRBD1. The V gene end was trimmed by 0 bases and the J gene end by 14 bases; junction bases not matched to a gene: 3. The CDR3 length is 13 residues. Germline values: CDR1 SGHKS, CDR2 YYEKEE (reference sequence). The CDR3 DNA follows: TGTGCCAGCAGCTTGGGACAGGGGGTGACCCTCCACTTT. This gives the protein CASSLGQGVTLHF.

The chain has TRBV2 and TRBJ2-5, with D possibly TRBD1 on 5 matching bases. The CDR3 sequence is 12 residues long. CDR1 and CDR2 (germline): SNHLY, FYNNEI. With 6 bases removed from V and 2 bases from J, the gap between germline ends came to 7 bases. Written as DNA, the CDR3 is TGTGCCAGCAGGACAGAACAAGAGACCCAGTACTTC. Translation: CASRTEQETQYF. Together with reference TRBV2 and TRBJ2-5, the CDR3 gives the full variable domain: EPEVTQTPSHQVTQMGQEVILRCVPISNHLYFYWYRQILGQKVEFLVSFYNNEISEKSEIFDDQFSVERPDGSNFTLKIRSTKLEDSAMYFCASRTEQETQYFGPGTRLLVL.

The gene calls are TRBV10-1 and TRBJ2-3; D is perhaps TRBD1 or TRBD2 (6 bases each). Germline CDR1 is WNHNN and CDR2 is SYGVQD (reference sequence). The CDR3 length is 13 residues. V gave up 6 bases and J gave up 3 bases, with 10 bases separating them. The CDR3 DNA follows: TGCGCCAGCAGAGGGGGGAAAACAGATACGCAGTATTTT. Amino acid sequence: CASRGGKTDTQYF.

J is TRBJ2-3 and V is TRBV5-6, with TRBD2 matching 12 bases. The CDR3 loop spans 17 amino acids. Germline V lookup: CDR1 SGHDT, CDR2 YYEEEE. With V trimmed by 3 bases and J by 3 bases, 8 bases remained unmatched. CDR3 DNA sequence: TGTGCCAGCAGCTCCGACCCCACTAGCGGGGGGACAGATACGCAGTATTTT. This sequence encodes CASSSDPTSGGTDTQYF.

This clone has only a few counts. The V call is TRBV30, the J call TRBJ2-7; 9 nucleotides agree with TRBD1. Looked up from germline, CDR1 is GTSNPN and CDR2 is SVGIG (reference sequence). The CDR3 is 14 residues long. V gave up 8 bases and J gave up 5 bases; unmatched junction bases: 13. The CDR3 reads CAGSNRGPRNEQYF. CDR3 in DNA: TGTGCCGGATCTAACAGGGGGCCCAGGAACGAGCAGTACTTC.

This sequence joins TRBV4-1 and TRBJ1-5; D gene unclear. Trimming removed 0 bases from V and 6 bases from J, with 9 bases in between. CDR3 length equals 14 residues. CDR1 MGHRA and CDR2 YSYEKL come from the germline V gene. The CDR3 loop is CASSQEDLGQPQHF. In nucleotides, the CDR3 is TGCGCCAGCAGCCAAGAAGATTTGGGTCAGCCCCAGCATTTT.

This clone was recorded a few times. This chain uses TRBV19 with TRBJ2-5; D unclear. The CDR3 consists of 13 residues. V lost 4 bases and J 5 bases, leaving 11 bases between the germline ends. Looked up from germline, CDR1 is LNHDA and CDR2 is SQIVND (reference sequence). The CDR3 nucleotides read TGTGCCAGTAGTAATGATGTGCGGGAGACCCAGTACTTC. This gives the protein CASSNDVRETQYF.

The rearrangement links TRBV11-2 to TRBJ2-3; TRBD2 aligns across 7 bases. Germline V gene sequence: CDR1 SGHAT, CDR2 FQNNGV. The CDR3 is 17 residues long. The junction had 11 bases not matched to a gene; V was cut back by 5 bases and J by 0 bases. Written as DNA, the CDR3 is TGTGCCAGCAGCCGGAATCCCAGCGGGACTAGCACAGATACGCAGTATTTT. Translation: CASSRNPSGTSTDTQYF.